What follows is one TCR beta chain and its context. Its antigen is currently unknown. These data originate in a study of chemoradiotherapy in HPV16-positive cancers. Study in general: Candidate HPV-specific clones and shared TCR motifs came from a couple of HPV16-positive patients.

Generated by immunoSEQ multiplex PCR, the TCRdb table keeps only in-frame clones and is missing some. The sample lists 30,000 or so clones, 84% seen once, with 5% to 7% in the top ten. This CDR3 has 13 amino acids. The V and J ends lost 5 bases and 5 bases respectively, with 12 bases between them. Germline V gene lookup returns CDR1 MNHEY and CDR2 SMNVEV (reference sequence). Study results and limitations: In HPV16-positive patients, HPV-responsive T-cell expansion tracked better recurrence-free survival. Candidate HPV-specific clones and E7-related TCR motifs grew in tumor during treatment.

The sample in question was blood, obtained from a patient who underwent chemoradiotherapy. The V and J genes are TRBV27 and TRBJ1-1; D ambiguous. This TCR was recovered from a human donor with HPV-associated anogenital cancer. The CDR3 reads CASSQAWGTEAFF. The CDR3 DNA reads TGTGCCAGCAGTCAGGCCTGGGGAACTGAAGCTTTCTTT.